A single sample gave rise to the 15 T cell receptor beta chains below, sequenced in a study of spatial heterogeneity in lung cancer. Time point denoted: sample taken at primary tumor resection. Whole RNA came from tumor, nontumor lung or frozen PBMC and was sequenced without being sorted. TCRdb itself ran the 5' RACE reads through MiXCR, one entry per CDR3 protein. The table includes some 25,000 distinct CDR3 sequences, 4% to 6% detected once. Sequencing used PBMCs, obtained at surgery. These receptor sequences come from a male donor with early-stage non-small cell lung cancer.

Ten or more counts support this clonotype. The chain couples TRBV6-5 to TRBJ1-3; no reliable D call. V shed 6 bases and J shed 0 bases, with 12 bases lying between them. The length of the CDR3 is 15 residues. CDR1 is MNHEY and CDR2 is SVGAGI in the germline V gene. CDR3 coding DNA: TGTGCCAGCAGCCGAGACACCGACTCTGGAAACACCATATATTTT. Translation gives CASSRDTDSGNTIYF.

For this clonotype: Since a much larger clone is just one base distant, this may be a read error. The J gene is TRBJ2-1, the V gene TRBV5-6, with D tentatively TRBD1 (6 bases). Germline V gives CDR1 SGHDT, CDR2 YYEEEE. CDR3 length: 11 amino acids. CDR3 sequence: CVSTEGVKQFF. CDR3 DNA: TGTGTCAGCACCGAGGGGGTCAAACAGTTCTTC.

This clonotype came up many times. The chain is built from TRBV7-9 and TRBJ2-5; D is ambiguous. Trimming pared 3 bases from V and 3 bases from J, leaving 8 bases between. CDR3 length: 13 amino acids. The germline CDR1 and CDR2 sequences are SEHNR and FQNEAQ (reference sequence). CDR3 region: CASSFGSKETQYF. DNA of the CDR3: TGTGCCAGCAGCTTCGGGTCGAAAGAGACCCAGTACTTC. The full variable domain, its missing parts supplied by reference TRBV7-9 and TRBJ2-5, is DTGVSQNPRHKITKRGQNVTFRCDPISEHNRLYWYRQTLGQGPEFLTYFQNEAQLEKSRLLSDRFSAERPKGSFSTLEIQRTEQGDSAMYLCASSFGSKETQYFGPGTRLLVL.

This clonotype occurred many times. The genes are TRBV27 and TRBJ2-1, with D unclear. The V end lost 6 bases, the J end lost 2 bases, and 5 bases lay between the germline ends. Germline lookup yields CDR1 MNHEY and CDR2 SMNVEV (reference sequence). CDR3 size: 12 residues. In DNA, the CDR3 is TGTGCCAGCAGCACTACCTACAATGAGCAGTTCTTC. As protein: CASSTTYNEQFF.

This clonotype has a count of ten or more. The V gene is TRBV2, the J gene TRBJ1-5, with D maybe TRBD1 (6 bases). The germline gives CDR1 SNHLY, CDR2 FYNNEI. The CDR3 spans 11 residues. V lost 1 base and J lost 12, with 7 bases in between. CDR3 amino acids: CASSEGTVQHF. The DNA for the CDR3 is TGTGCCAGCAGTGAAGGGACAGTCCAGCATTTT.

This clonotype was detected many times. J is TRBJ2-1 and V is TRBV2; 9 bases fit TRBD2. This CDR3 has 14 amino acids. V shed 6 bases, J shed 9 bases, and the junction held 9 bases outside the gene matches. Germline lookup yields CDR1 SNHLY and CDR2 FYNNEI. In nucleotides, the CDR3 is TGTGCCAGCAGAGGGGCTAGCGGGAAGGGTGAGCAGTTCTTC. Its translation is CASRGASGKGEQFF.

This clonotype has a count of ten or more. This chain uses TRBV3-1 with TRBJ1-1; TRBD1 agrees at 10 bases. CDR1 LGHDT and CDR2 YNNKEL come from the germline V gene (reference sequence). The CDR3 has 17 residues. With 4 bases clipped from V and 0 bases from J, the junction kept 8 bases outside the gene matches. This CDR3 reads CASSRNRQGAMNTEAFF. DNA for the CDR3: TGTGCCAGCAGCCGAAACAGACAGGGGGCTATGAACACTGAAGCTTTCTTT.

This clonotype was seen repeatedly, ten times or more. J is TRBJ1-1 and V is TRBV4-2, with TRBD1 identical over 7 bases. Trimming removed 4 bases from V and 1 base from J; junction bases left unmatched: 6. CDR1 and CDR2 (germline): LGHNA, YNFKEQ. This CDR3 spans 15 amino acids. DNA for the CDR3: TGTGCCAGCAGCCGGACGGGACAGACGAACACTGAAGCTTTCTTT. Protein: CASSRTGQTNTEAFF.

At least ten counts were recorded for this clonotype. This chain joins TRBV25-1 and TRBJ2-2; a possible D gene is TRBD2 (5 bases). V was cut by 3 bases and J by 1 base, with 9 bases left in between. Germline CDR1 MGHDK, CDR2 SYGVNS. There are 15 residues in the CDR3. CDR3 region: CASSEARGNTGELFF. The CDR3 region has the DNA TGTGCCAGCAGTGAGGCCCGGGGGAACACCGGGGAGCTGTTTTTT.

This clonotype showed up many times. Here the CDR3 DNA reads TGTGCCAGCAGATCTAGCGGAAGCACAGATACGCAGTATTTT. It translates to CASRSSGSTDTQYF. V and J are TRBV5-4 and TRBJ2-3; TRBD2 matches 7 bases. Germline V CDR1 and CDR2: SGHNT, YYREEE (reference sequence). V trimming: 5 bases; J trimming: 0 bases; junction bases outside the gene matches: 3. The length of the CDR3 is 14 residues.

At least ten counts were recorded for this clonotype. The genes are TRBV11-2 and TRBJ2-7; 7 bases are shared with TRBD2. The germline V gene has CDR1 SGHAT and CDR2 FQNNGV. CDR3 size: 15 residues. J gave up 3 bases and V 5 bases, and 10 bases lay outside the gene matches. CDR3 sequence: CASSRGGSAGYEQYF. CDR3 in DNA: TGTGCCAGCAGCCGGGGAGGGTCCGCCGGCTACGAGCAGTACTTC.

This clonotype was picked up many times. The V and J genes are TRBV2 and TRBJ2-5, with TRBD2 matching 14 bases. Per germline, CDR1 SNHLY and CDR2 FYNNEI. The CDR3 totals 18 residues. J was trimmed by 5 bases and V by 2 bases; bases with no gene match: 10. The CDR3 loop is CASSEWTTSGGAWETQYF. As DNA, the CDR3 is TGTGCCAGCAGTGAATGGACGACTAGCGGGGGGGCCTGGGAGACCCAGTACTTC.

This clonotype showed up many times. The chain joins TRBV7-2 to TRBJ2-5; 10 bases agree with TRBD2. Germline trimming cut 5 bases from V and 4 bases from J; bases unmatched to any gene: 16. Germline loops: CDR1 SGHTA, CDR2 FQGNSA. This CDR3 comprises 18 residues. CDR3 sequence: CASSVSPQRGGLGETQYF. The CDR3 nucleotides are TGTGCCAGCAGCGTATCCCCGCAGCGGGGGGGCCTTGGAGAGACCCAGTACTTC.

This clonotype has a count of ten or more. The chain is built from TRBV7-2 and TRBJ2-2; 8 nucleotides match TRBD2. After removal of 2 bases from V and 1 base from J, the junction contained 6 bases not matched to a gene. Germline lookup yields CDR1 SGHTA and CDR2 FQGNSA. The CDR3 extends over 17 amino acids. CDR3 sequence: CASSLLIGTRNTGELFF. CDR3 DNA: TGTGCCAGCAGCTTACTTATAGGGACTAGGAACACCGGGGAGCTGTTTTTT. The complete variable domain, with remaining parts taken from reference TRBV7-2 and TRBJ2-2, reads GAGVSQSPSNKVTEKGKDVELRCDPISGHTALYWYRQSLGQGLEFLIYFQGNSAPDKSGLPSDRFSAERTGGSVSTLTIQRTQQEDSAVYLCASSLLIGTRNTGELFFGEGSRLTVL.

This chain connects TRBV3-1 to TRBJ1-6; tentative D call: TRBD1 (5 bases). V was pared by 0 bases and J by 5 bases, with 8 bases between. CDR1 and CDR2 (germline): LGHDT, YNNKEL (reference sequence). CDR3 size: 15 residues. Here the CDR3 reads CASSQDPQDNSPLHF. The CDR3 DNA follows: TGTGCCAGCAGCCAAGACCCACAGGATAATTCACCCCTCCACTTT.